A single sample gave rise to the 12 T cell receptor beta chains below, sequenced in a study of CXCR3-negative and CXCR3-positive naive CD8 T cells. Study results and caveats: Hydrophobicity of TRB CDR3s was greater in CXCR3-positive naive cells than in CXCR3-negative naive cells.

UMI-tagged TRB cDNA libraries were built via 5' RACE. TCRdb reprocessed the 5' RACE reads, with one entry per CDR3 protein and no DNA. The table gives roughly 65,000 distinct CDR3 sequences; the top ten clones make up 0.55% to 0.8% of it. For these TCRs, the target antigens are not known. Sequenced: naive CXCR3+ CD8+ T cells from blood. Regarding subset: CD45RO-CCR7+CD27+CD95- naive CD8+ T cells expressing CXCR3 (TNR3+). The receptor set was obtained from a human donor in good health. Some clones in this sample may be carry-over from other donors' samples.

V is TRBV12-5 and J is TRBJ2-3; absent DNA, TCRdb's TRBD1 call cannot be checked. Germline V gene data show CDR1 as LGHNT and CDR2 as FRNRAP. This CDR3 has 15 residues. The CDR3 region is CASGRPGPYTDTQYF.

The CDR3 loop is CATRRGAGYNEQFF. The gene calls are TRBV7-8 and TRBJ2-1; TCRdb indicates TRBD2, and absent DNA this call remains unverified. CDR3 size: 14 residues. CDR1 and CDR2 (germline): SGHVS, FQNEAQ. Combining the CDR3 with reference TRBV7-8 and TRBJ2-1 gives the whole variable domain GAGVSQSPRYKVAKRGQDVALRCDPISGHVSLFWYQQALGQGPEFLTYFQNEAQLDKSGLPSDRFFAERPEGSVSTLKIQRTQQEDSAVYLCATRRGAGYNEQFFGPGTRLTVL.

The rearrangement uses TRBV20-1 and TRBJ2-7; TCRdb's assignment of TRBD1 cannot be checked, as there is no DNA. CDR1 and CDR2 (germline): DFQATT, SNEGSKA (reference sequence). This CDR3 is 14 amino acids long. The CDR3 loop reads CSAFPGTGVHEQYF.

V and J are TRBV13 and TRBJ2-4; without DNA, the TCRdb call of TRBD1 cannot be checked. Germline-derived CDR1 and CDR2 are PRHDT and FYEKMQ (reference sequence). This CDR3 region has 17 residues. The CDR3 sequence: CASSHGVGHLNKNIQYF.

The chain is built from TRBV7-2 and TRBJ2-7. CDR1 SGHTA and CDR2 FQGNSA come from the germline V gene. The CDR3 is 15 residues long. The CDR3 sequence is CASSLVNVFPYEQYF.

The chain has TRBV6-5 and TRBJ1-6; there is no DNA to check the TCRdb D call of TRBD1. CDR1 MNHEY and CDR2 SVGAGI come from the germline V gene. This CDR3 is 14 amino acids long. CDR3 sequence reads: CASTVRGTHSPLHF.

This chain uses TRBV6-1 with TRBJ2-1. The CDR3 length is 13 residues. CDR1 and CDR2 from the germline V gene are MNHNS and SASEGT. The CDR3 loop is CASSDLTINEQFF.

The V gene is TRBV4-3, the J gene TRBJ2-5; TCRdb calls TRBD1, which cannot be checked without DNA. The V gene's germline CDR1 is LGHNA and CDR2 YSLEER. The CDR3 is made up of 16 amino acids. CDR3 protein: CASSQELGTGSKTQYF.

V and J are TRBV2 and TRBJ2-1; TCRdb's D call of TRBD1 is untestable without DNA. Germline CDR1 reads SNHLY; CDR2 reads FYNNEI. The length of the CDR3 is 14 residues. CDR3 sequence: CASRTGGLYNEQFF.

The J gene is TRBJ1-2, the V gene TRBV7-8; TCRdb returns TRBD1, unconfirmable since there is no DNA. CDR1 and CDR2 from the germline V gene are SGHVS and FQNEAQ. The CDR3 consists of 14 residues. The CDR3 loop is CATTSDRGLYGYTF.

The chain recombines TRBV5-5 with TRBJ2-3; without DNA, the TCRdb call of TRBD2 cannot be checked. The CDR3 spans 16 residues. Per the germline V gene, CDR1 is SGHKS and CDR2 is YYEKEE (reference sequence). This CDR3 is CASSRGTSGVLGTQYF. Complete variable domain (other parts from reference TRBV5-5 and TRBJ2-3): DAGVTQSPTHLIKTRGQQVTLRCSPISGHKSVSWYQQVLGQGPQFIFQYYEKEERGRGNFPDRFSARQFPNYSSELNVNALLLGDSALYLCASSRGTSGVLGTQYFGPGTRLTVL.

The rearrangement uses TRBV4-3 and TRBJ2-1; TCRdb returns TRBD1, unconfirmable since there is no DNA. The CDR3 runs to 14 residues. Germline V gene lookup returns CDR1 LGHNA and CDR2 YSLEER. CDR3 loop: CASSHAGAGDEQFF.